The source of this T cell receptor (beta chain) is a study of T cell responses to AZD1222 COVID-19 vaccine. Germline V gene lookup returns CDR1 MNHEY and CDR2 SVGEGT. Between the trimmed V and J ends, which lost 4 bases and 0 bases, there was a span of 12 bases. CDR3 length equals 15 residues. Regarding the study as a whole: Dominant at 160-218 and 743-854, vaccine-associated CD4 TCRs also spanned spike. The breadth and depth of Spike-specific TCRs increased once two AZD1222 doses had been given. Targets within unmutated variant regions were reportedly found for nearly half of spike-specific TCRs. Researchers took repertoire samples only after the peak T cell response had come.

This clone was counted a single time. Its antigen is unknown. Produced via immunoSEQ multiplex PCR; TCRdb's table is partial and in-frame only. The sample lists about 180,000 clones; approximately 92% were seen once. The sequence was collected from an adult who received the MenACWY meningococcal vaccine as a control. This chain connects TRBV6-2 or TRBV6-3 to TRBJ1-1; TRBD1 might be the D (6 bases). This specimen was peripheral blood, taken 28 days after the second dose of the MenACWY control vaccine. In DNA form, the CDR3 reads TGTGCCAGCAGTTCCTATACAGGGTTGAACACTGAAGCTTTCTTT. Amino acid sequence: CASSSYTGLNTEAFF.